This T cell receptor (beta chain) comes out of a study of cytomegalovirus exposure and HLA in healthy donors. The V end lost 6 bases, the J end lost 1 base, and 9 bases lay between the germline ends. The germline gives CDR1 SQVTM, CDR2 ANQGSEA. This CDR3 spans 12 amino acids. Regarding this clone: Its antigen is unidentified.

It was with 60 Vbeta and 13 Jbeta primers that the PCR ran. TCRdb's copy holds only in-frame clones and misses some; the assay was immunoSEQ multiplex PCR. This repertoire comprises more than 90,000 clones; its ten largest clones make up 3.5% to 4.5%. Study-wide points: In presence/absence analyses, roughly uniform sequencing depth across donors was assumed. One variant, a missense change in DCLRE1C, was linked in a later analysis to TCR beta V- and J-gene trimming. Usually a TCR sequence was rare, but some public TCRs were found in many donors.

The gene calls are TRBV29-1 and TRBJ1-1; D is uncertain. Sequenced material: PBMCs. The clonotype comes from a man between 25 and 39 years old in good health and CMV-seronegative. As DNA, the CDR3 is TGCAGCGTCTACGCATCGAACACTGAAGCTTTCTTT. It translates to CSVYASNTEAFF.